Below, 2 T cell receptor beta chains from the same sample are listed, as sequenced in a study of cytotoxic CD8 clonotypes in ibrutinib-treated CLL. Clones were sequenced by immunoSEQ multiplex PCR, and TCRdb holds only the in-frame ones, with some missing. The sample holds 53,000 or so clones, nearly 55% seen once. Specimen: PBMCs, collected at disease progression, from a patient treated with ibrutinib. The receptors here all came from a human donor with chronic lymphocytic leukemia.

This clone has more than one count but fewer than ten. This chain connects TRBV6-5 to TRBJ1-2; 8 bases match TRBD1. Germline V gives CDR1 MNHEY, CDR2 SVGAGI. V shed 6 bases and J 1 base; nucleotides not matched to a gene: 4. This CDR3 contains 14 residues. The DNA for the CDR3 is TGTGCCAGCAGCATAGACAGGGGTAACTATGGCTACACCTTC. It yields the protein CASSIDRGNYGYTF.

There are many counts of this clone. The V and J genes are TRBV29-1 and TRBJ2-5, with a tentative D call TRBD1 (6 bases). Deletions cut 3 bases from V and 4 bases from J, with 12 bases between. Germline assignment: CDR1 SQVTM and CDR2 ANQGSEA. The CDR3 spans 13 residues. CDR3 amino acids: CSVDMQGRETQYF. CDR3 DNA: TGCAGCGTTGATATGCAGGGGAGAGAGACCCAGTACTTC.